This paragraph reports one TCR beta chain. Resolution of symptoms, clearance, or two negative PCRs was present in recovered Cohort 3 donors. In the original processing: Amplification of reference gene primers was used by the study to estimate nucleated cell counts. Sequencing was performed with immunoSEQ multiplex PCR; in TCRdb, only in-frame clones are kept and a portion is missing. The D gene and trimming were derived from the DNA, and the V and J assignments and clone size from that table. This table holds roughly 400,000 clones, 90% found once. This entry belongs to a study of blood T cell repertoires in COVID-19. Overall study context: Specimens from acute and convalescent COVID-19 originated in the United States, Italy and Spain. PBMCs, B-cell-depleted T cells, or T cells were the source of the cDNA or gDNA that made up the material.

Trimming stripped 6 bases from V and 6 bases from J, with 15 bases between. Germline CDR1 WSHSY, CDR2 SAAADI. CDR3 size: 13 residues. This chain joins TRBV10-2 and TRBJ2-7; D not certain. This sequence originates from a man between 18 and 35 years old who had recovered from COVID-19. Material: PBMCs or T cells enriched from blood (not recorded which). This CDR3 reads CASSPPAGGEQYF. The CDR3 DNA follows: TGCGCCAGCAGCCCTCCCGCAGGTGGCGAGCAGTACTTC.